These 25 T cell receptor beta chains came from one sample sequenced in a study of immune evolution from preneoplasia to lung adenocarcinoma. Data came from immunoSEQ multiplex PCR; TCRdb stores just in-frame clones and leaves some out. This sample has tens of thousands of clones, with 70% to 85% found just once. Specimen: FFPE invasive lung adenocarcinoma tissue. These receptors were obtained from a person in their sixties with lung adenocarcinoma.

As DNA, the CDR3 is TGTGCCAGCAGCTTGAAGAACACCGGGGAGCTGTTTTTT. Its translation is CASSLKNTGELFF. The rearrangement links TRBV5-4 to TRBJ2-2, with no clear D. The CDR3 has 13 residues. Germline V gene data show CDR1 as SGHNT and CDR2 as YYREEE (reference sequence). V was pared by 1 base and J by 1 base, with 2 bases between.

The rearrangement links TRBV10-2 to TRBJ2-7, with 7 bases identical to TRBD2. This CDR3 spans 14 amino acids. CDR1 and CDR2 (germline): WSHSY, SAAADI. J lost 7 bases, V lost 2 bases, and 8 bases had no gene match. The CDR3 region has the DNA TGCGCCAGCAGTGAGCGACTAGCCCGCGGGGAGCAGTACTTC. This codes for CASSERLARGEQYF.

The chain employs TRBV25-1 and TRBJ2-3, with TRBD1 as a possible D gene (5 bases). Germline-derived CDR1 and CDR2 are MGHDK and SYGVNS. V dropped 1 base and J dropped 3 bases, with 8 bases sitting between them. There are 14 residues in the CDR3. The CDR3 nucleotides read TGTGCCAGCAGTGAATGGGGCAAGACAGATACGCAGTATTTT. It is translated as CASSEWGKTDTQYF. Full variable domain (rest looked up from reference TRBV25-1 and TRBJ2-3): EADIYQTPRYLVIGTGKKITLECSQTMGHDKMYWYQQDPGMELHLIHYSYGVNSTEKGDLSSESTVSRIRTEHFPLTLESARPSHTSQYLCASSEWGKTDTQYFGPGTRLTVL.

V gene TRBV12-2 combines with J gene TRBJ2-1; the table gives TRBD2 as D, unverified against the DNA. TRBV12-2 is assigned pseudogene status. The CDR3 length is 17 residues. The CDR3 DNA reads TGTGCAAGTCGCTTAGGTAATCGGGGCGGGAGAGGGAATGAGCAGTTCTTC. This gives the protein CASRLGNRGGRGNEQFF.

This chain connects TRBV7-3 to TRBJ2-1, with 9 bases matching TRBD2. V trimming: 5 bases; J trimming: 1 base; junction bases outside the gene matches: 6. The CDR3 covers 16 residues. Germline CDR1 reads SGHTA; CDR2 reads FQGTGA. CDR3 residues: CASSLRGLASYNEQFF. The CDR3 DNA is TGTGCCAGCAGCCTCCGGGGACTAGCTTCCTACAATGAGCAGTTCTTC.

CDR3 region: CASSQEGIGTLANQPQHF. CDR3 nucleotide sequence: TGCGCCAGCAGCCAAGAGGGGATCGGGACGTTAGCAAATCAGCCCCAGCATTTT. The genes are TRBV4-1 and TRBJ1-5; a possible D gene is TRBD1 (5 bases). V gave up 0 bases and J gave up 4 bases, with 19 bases separating them. Germline V gene sequence: CDR1 MGHRA, CDR2 YSYEKL. The CDR3 runs 18 residues.

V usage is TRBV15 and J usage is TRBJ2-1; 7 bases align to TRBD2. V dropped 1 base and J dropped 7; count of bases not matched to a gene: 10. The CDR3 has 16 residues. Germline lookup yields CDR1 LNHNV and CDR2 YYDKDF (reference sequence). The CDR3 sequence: CATSRAGEGPKNEQFF. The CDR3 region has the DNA TGTGCCACCAGCAGAGCGGGGGAGGGCCCGAAAAATGAGCAGTTCTTC.

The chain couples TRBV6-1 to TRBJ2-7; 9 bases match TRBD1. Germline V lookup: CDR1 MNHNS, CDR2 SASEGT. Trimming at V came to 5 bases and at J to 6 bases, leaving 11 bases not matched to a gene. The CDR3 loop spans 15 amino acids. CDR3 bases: TGTGCCAGCAGTCAACTCGGACAGGGGAGGAGCGAGCAGTACTTC. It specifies CASSQLGQGRSEQYF.

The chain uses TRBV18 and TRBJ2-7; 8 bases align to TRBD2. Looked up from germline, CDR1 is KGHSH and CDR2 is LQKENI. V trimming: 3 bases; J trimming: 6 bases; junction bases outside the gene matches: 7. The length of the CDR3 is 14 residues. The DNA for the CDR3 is TGTGCCAGCTCACCGCAAGCGGGGGAACGCGAGCAGTACTTC. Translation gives CASSPQAGEREQYF.

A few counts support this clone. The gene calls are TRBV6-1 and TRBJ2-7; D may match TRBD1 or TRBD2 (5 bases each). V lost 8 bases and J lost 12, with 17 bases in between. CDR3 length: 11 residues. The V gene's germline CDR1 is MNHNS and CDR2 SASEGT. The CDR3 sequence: CASGTDRLAYF. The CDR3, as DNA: TGTGCCAGCGGGACGGACCGCCTGGCGTACTTC.

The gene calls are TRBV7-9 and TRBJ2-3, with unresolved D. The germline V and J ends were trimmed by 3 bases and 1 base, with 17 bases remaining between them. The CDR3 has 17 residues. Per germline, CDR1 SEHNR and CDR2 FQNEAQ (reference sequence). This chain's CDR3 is CASSLPLGSDRTDTQYF. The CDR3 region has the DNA TGTGCCAGCAGCTTGCCCCTCGGCAGCGACCGCACAGATACGCAGTATTTT.

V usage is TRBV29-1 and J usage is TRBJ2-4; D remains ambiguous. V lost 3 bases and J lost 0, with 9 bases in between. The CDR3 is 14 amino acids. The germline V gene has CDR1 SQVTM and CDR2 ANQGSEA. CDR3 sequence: CSVDQQLAKNIQYF. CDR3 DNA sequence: TGCAGCGTTGACCAACAGCTAGCCAAAAACATTCAGTACTTC.

The CDR3 sequence is CASSSPTGGGANVLTF. CDR3 sequence (DNA): TGTGCCAGCAGTTCCCCGACAGGGGGAGGGGCCAACGTCCTGACTTTC. The chain recombines TRBV6-5 with TRBJ2-6, with 9 bases matching TRBD1. The CDR3 has 16 residues. The V segment lost 4 bases and the J segment 4 bases; nucleotides outside the gene matches: 5. Germline V gene sequence: CDR1 MNHEY, CDR2 SVGAGI.

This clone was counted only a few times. The CDR3 loop is CASSSGLAGNYNEQFF. The CDR3 nucleotides read TGTGCCAGCAGCTCCGGACTAGCGGGGAACTACAATGAGCAGTTCTTC. The V and J genes are TRBV28 and TRBJ2-1, with TRBD2 matching over 12 bases. The junction had 6 bases not matched to a gene; V was cut back by 6 bases and J by 3 bases. Germline values: CDR1 MDHEN, CDR2 SYDVKM. CDR3 length: 16 residues.

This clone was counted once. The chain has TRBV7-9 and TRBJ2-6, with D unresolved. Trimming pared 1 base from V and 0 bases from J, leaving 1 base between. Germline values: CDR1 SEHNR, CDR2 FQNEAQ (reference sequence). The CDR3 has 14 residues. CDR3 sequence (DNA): TGTGCCAGCAGCTTAGTCTCTGGGGCCAACGTCCTGACTTTC. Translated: CASSLVSGANVLTF.

The CDR3, as DNA: TGTGCCAGTAGTGTATTTAGGACTAGCGGGACAGGGGAGCTGTTTTTT. Amino acid sequence: CASSVFRTSGTGELFF. This chain links TRBV19 with TRBJ2-2, with TRBD2 matching 12 bases. The ends lost 5 bases at V and 8 bases at J; junction bases unmatched: 9. The CDR3 extends over 16 amino acids. Germline V gives CDR1 LNHDA, CDR2 SQIVND (reference sequence).

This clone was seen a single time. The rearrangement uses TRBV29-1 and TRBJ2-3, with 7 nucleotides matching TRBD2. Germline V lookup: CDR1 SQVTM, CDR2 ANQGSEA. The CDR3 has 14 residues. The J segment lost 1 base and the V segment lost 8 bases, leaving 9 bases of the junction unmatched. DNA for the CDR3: TGCAGCCTTACGGGGAGGGCGGGCACAGATACGCAGTATTTT. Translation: CSLTGRAGTDTQYF.

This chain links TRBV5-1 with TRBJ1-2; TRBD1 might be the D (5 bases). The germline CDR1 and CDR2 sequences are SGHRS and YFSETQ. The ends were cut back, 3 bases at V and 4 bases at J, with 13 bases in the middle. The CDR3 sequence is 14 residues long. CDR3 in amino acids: CASSSGPGTYGYTF. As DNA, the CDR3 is TGCGCCAGCAGCTCGGGTCCGGGGACCTATGGCTACACCTTC. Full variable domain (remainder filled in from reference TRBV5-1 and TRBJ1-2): KAGVTQTPRYLIKTRGQQVTLSCSPISGHRSVSWYQQTPGQGLQFLFEYFSETQRNKGNFPGRFSGRQFSNSRSEMNVSTLELGDSALYLCASSSGPGTYGYTFGSGTRLTVV.

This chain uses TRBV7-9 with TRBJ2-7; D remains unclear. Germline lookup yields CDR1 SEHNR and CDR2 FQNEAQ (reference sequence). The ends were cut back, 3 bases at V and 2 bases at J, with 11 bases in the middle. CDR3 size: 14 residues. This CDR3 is CASSFGDRAYEQYF. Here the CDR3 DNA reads TGTGCCAGCAGCTTTGGGGATAGGGCCTACGAGCAGTACTTC. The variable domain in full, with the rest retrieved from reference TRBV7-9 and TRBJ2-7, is DTGVSQNPRHKITKRGQNVTFRCDPISEHNRLYWYRQTLGQGPEFLTYFQNEAQLEKSRLLSDRFSAERPKGSFSTLEIQRTEQGDSAMYLCASSFGDRAYEQYFGPGTRLTVT.

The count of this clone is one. CDR3 bases: TGTGCCAGCAGATGGGGACAAGGGGGATACGAGCAGTACTTC. It encodes CASRWGQGGYEQYF. The V and J genes are TRBV6-1 and TRBJ2-7, with D perhaps TRBD1 (6 bases). The germline gives CDR1 MNHNS, CDR2 SASEGT. This CDR3 comprises 14 residues. V was trimmed by 6 bases and J by 4 bases, leaving 16 bases between them.

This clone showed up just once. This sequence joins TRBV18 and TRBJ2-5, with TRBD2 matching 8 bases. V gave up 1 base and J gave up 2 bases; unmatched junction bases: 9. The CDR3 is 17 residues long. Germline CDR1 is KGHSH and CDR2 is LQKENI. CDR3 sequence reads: CASSPLGGGPKQETQYF. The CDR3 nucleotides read TGTGCCAGCTCACCACTTGGCGGGGGGCCGAAACAAGAGACCCAGTACTTC.

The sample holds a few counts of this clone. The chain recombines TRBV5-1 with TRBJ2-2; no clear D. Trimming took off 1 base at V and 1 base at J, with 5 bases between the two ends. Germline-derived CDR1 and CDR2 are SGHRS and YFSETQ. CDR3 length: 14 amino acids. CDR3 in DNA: TGCGCCAGCAGCTTGTCTAGGAACACCGGGGAGCTGTTTTTT. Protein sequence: CASSLSRNTGELFF.

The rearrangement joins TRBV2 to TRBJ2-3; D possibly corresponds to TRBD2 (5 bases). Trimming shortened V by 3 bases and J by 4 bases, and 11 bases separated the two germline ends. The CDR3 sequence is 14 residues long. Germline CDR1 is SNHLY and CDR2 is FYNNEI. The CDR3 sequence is CASSDGSSADTQYF. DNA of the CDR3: TGTGCCAGCAGTGATGGGAGTTCGGCAGATACGCAGTATTTT.

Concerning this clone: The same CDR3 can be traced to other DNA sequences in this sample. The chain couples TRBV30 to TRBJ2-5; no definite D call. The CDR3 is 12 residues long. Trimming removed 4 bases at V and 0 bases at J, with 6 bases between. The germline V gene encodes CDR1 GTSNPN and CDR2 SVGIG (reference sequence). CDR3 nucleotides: TGTGCCTGGAAAGGAAACCAAGAGACCCAGTACTTC. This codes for CAWKGNQETQYF.

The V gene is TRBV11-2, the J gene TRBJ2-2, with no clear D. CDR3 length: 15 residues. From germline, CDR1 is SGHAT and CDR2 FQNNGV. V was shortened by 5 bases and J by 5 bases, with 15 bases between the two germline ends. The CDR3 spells CASSPYRPDTGELFF. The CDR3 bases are TGTGCCAGCAGCCCATATAGACCAGATACCGGGGAGCTGTTTTTT.